One and the same sample provided the 12 T cell receptor beta chains below, sequenced in a study of regulatory T cells in long-lasting Graves disease. Relying on iRepertoire HTBI primers and Arm-PCR of CDR3 regions, the team built TCR beta libraries. TCRdb independently ran MiXCR on the multiplex PCR reads; one entry per CDR3 protein. The table records about 210,000 distinct CDR3 sequences, roughly a fifth of them present only once. The time point: newly diagnosed GD, antithyroid drugs for less than 3 months. With RNA extracted from PBMCs as input, the TCR library was made. These same data were also listed under a study on T cells in Graves' hyperthyroidism and ophthalmopathy.

The material was peripheral blood mononuclear cells (PBMCs), obtained at new diagnosis, from a patient treated with antithyroid drugs. The receptors come from a woman in her twenties or thirties with Graves disease.

This clonotype was recorded at least ten times. The genes are TRBV2 and TRBJ2-7, with D perhaps assigned TRBD1 or TRBD2 (6 bases each). There are 14 residues in the CDR3. Trimming shortened V by 6 bases and J by 0 bases, and 12 bases separated the two germline ends. Germline CDR1 SNHLY, CDR2 FYNNEI. The CDR3 DNA sequence: TGTGCCAGCAGACGGGGGCCGAACTCCTACGAGCAGTACTTC. Amino acids: CASRRGPNSYEQYF.

The J gene is TRBJ2-1, the V gene TRBV28, with D possibly TRBD2 on 5 matching bases. Germline V gene lookup returns CDR1 MDHEN and CDR2 SYDVKM. The germline V and J ends were trimmed by 4 bases and 6 bases, with 10 bases remaining between them. CDR3 length equals 13 residues. CDR3 sequence (DNA): TGTGCCAGCAGTTCAGGACTCCCCAATGAGCAGTTCTTC. Translated, it gives CASSSGLPNEQFF.

In its sample, this clonotype was seen many times. The chain combines TRBV20-1 with TRBJ1-1; TRBD1 aligns across 7 bases. J lost 6 bases, V lost 5 bases, and 18 bases had no gene match. The CDR3 has 16 residues. Looked up from germline, CDR1 is DFQATT and CDR2 is SNEGSKA (reference sequence). CDR3 DNA sequence: TGCAGTGCTTTAGGGGGCGCGGGGGTAGCTAGCGCTGAAGCTTTCTTT. Its translation is CSALGGAGVASAEAFF.

This clonotype was seen many times. The gene calls are TRBV19 and TRBJ2-1; 9 nucleotides agree with TRBD1. The V segment lost 5 bases and the J segment 6 bases; nucleotides outside the gene matches: 8. The CDR3 runs 15 residues. Germline-derived CDR1 and CDR2 are LNHDA and SQIVND (reference sequence). The CDR3 DNA reads TGTGCCAGTAGTCTCACGGGACAGGGAGGCAATGAGCAGTTCTTC. It is translated as CASSLTGQGGNEQFF.

The chain employs TRBV25-1 and TRBJ2-3; 9 bases are a match to TRBD2. The J segment lost 2 bases and the V segment lost 2 bases, leaving 5 bases of the junction unmatched. This CDR3 has 16 amino acids. Germline-derived CDR1 and CDR2 are MGHDK and SYGVNS. This CDR3 is CASSEGVAGATDTQYF. The CDR3 DNA sequence: TGTGCCAGCAGTGAAGGGGTAGCGGGGGCCACAGATACGCAGTATTTT.

This clonotype appeared many times. The chain links TRBV19 to TRBJ2-7; D gene uncertain. Trimming cost V 7 bases and J 3 bases, with 22 bases left between them. The CDR3 is 16 amino acids. Looked up from germline, CDR1 is LNHDA and CDR2 is SQIVND (reference sequence). The CDR3 reads CASTTTSRPTFYEQYF. The DNA of the CDR3 is TGTGCCAGTACAACAACAAGCAGGCCTACTTTCTACGAGCAGTACTTC.

The sample holds many counts of this clonotype. The chain uses TRBV4-2 and TRBJ2-7; D uncertain. The CDR3 runs to 13 residues. Trimming took 3 bases from V and 6 from J, leaving 12 bases between them. Germline V lookup: CDR1 LGHNA, CDR2 YNFKEQ. CDR3 sequence (DNA): TGTGCCAGCAGCCAGCTTATCGTGGCCGAGCAGTACTTC. Amino acids: CASSQLIVAEQYF.

This clonotype was observed many times. The chain employs TRBV25-1 and TRBJ2-2, with TRBD1 matching over 9 bases. CDR3 length equals 17 residues. J gave up 6 bases and V 7 bases, and 15 bases lay outside the gene matches. Germline assignment: CDR1 MGHDK and CDR2 SYGVNS. CDR3 in DNA: TGTGCCAGCACCTTAAACAGGGACAGGGTAGTTGCCGGGGAGCTGTTTTTT. Its translation: CASTLNRDRVVAGELFF.

The V call is TRBV7-2, the J call TRBJ1-2; 7 bases fit TRBD1. Per the germline V gene, CDR1 is SGHTA and CDR2 is FQGNSA. The CDR3 length is 16 residues. Trimming took 1 base from V and 8 from J; bases not matched to a gene: 13. The CDR3 region is CASSLEGQHRGGGYTF. The CDR3 region has the DNA TGTGCCAGCAGCTTAGAGGGACAGCATAGGGGTGGGGGCTACACCTTC. Using reference TRBV7-2 and TRBJ1-2 for the parts outside the CDR3, the full variable domain is GAGVSQSPSNKVTEKGKDVELRCDPISGHTALYWYRQSLGQGLEFLIYFQGNSAPDKSGLPSDRFSAERTGGSVSTLTIQRTQQEDSAVYLCASSLEGQHRGGGYTFGSGTRLTVV.

The chain couples TRBV18 to TRBJ2-2; D gene uncertain. Germline CDR1 KGHSH, CDR2 LQKENI. V lost 1 base and J 11 bases, leaving 5 bases between the germline ends. This CDR3 is built from 11 residues. Here the CDR3 reads CASSPQAELFF. CDR3 nucleotide sequence: TGTGCCAGCTCACCACAGGCCGAGCTGTTTTTT.

This clonotype was seen ten or more times. The gene calls are TRBV25-1 and TRBJ1-2; D not certain. The CDR3 is 11 amino acids. From germline, CDR1 is MGHDK and CDR2 SYGVNS. V was clipped by 3 bases and J by 9 bases, with 8 bases between them. CDR3: CASSDSSRYTF. The CDR3 DNA is TGTGCCAGCAGTGATTCTTCCCGCTACACCTTC.

This clonotype has a count of ten or more. This chain uses TRBV5-1 with TRBJ1-2; TRBD1 matches at 9 bases. The CDR3 consists of 15 residues. Trimming removed 0 bases from V and 7 bases from J; junction bases left unmatched: 7. Germline-derived CDR1 and CDR2 are SGHRS and YFSETQ. CDR3 DNA: TGCGCCAGCAGCTTGGCGGCGTCGGACAGGGGTGGCTACACCTTC. Translated, it gives CASSLAASDRGGYTF.